Sequencing of this T cell receptor (beta chain) was carried out in a study of technical replicates of blood from a few donors. This clone was picked up one time. CDR1 and CDR2 from the germline V gene are MNHEY and SMNVEV (reference sequence). With 5 bases removed from V and 1 base from J, the gap between germline ends came to 9 bases. The CDR3 spans 13 residues. Only in-frame clones appear in the TCRdb table, and some are missing; sequencing was by immunoSEQ multiplex PCR. The data show about 16,000 clones, around nine tenths seen once. This chain uses TRBV27 with TRBJ2-7; D call uncertain. This sequence originates from a human donor in good health. The sequencing sample was made of PBMCs. Here the CDR3 reads CASSPRSSYEQYF. The CDR3 DNA follows: TGTGCCAGCAGTCCCCGGAGTTCCTACGAGCAGTACTTC.